These 13 T cell receptor beta chains share one sample of origin, sequenced in a study of T cell repertoires in cytomegalovirus infection. MiXCR, run by TCRdb on the reads, gives a single entry per CDR3 protein. Of over 300,000 distinct CDR3 sequences listed, 15% to 20% are singletons. Sequenced input: PBMCs. These receptors originate from a human donor in good health (CMV status not recorded). Some clones in this sample may be carry-over from other donors' samples.

The V call is TRBV5-1, the J call TRBJ2-1, with TRBD2 matching 8 bases. The CDR3 has 14 residues. The V segment lost 5 bases and the J segment 2 bases; nucleotides outside the gene matches: 3. Germline CDR1 is SGHRS and CDR2 is YFSETQ. The CDR3 reads CASRKAGAYNEQFF. For the CDR3, the DNA is TGCGCCAGCAGAAAAGCGGGGGCCTACAATGAGCAGTTCTTC. Drawing the rest from reference TRBV5-1 and TRBJ2-1, the complete variable domain is KAGVTQTPRYLIKTRGQQVTLSCSPISGHRSVSWYQQTPGQGLQFLFEYFSETQRNKGNFPGRFSGRQFSNSRSEMNVSTLELGDSALYLCASRKAGAYNEQFFGPGTRLTVL.

The gene calls are TRBV7-2 and TRBJ2-7, with D unresolved. CDR1 and CDR2 from the germline V gene are SGHTA and FQGNSA. The CDR3 has 15 amino acids. V was cut by 4 bases and J by 3 bases, with 16 bases left in between. The CDR3 reads CASSYSSDGNYEQYF. The CDR3 nucleotides are TGTGCCAGCAGCTACTCATCGGACGGTAACTACGAGCAGTACTTC.

This clonotype was found many times. The J gene is TRBJ2-5, the V gene TRBV7-2; D may correspond to TRBD1 or TRBD2 (6 bases each). V was trimmed by 2 bases and J by 5 bases, leaving 15 bases between them. Per the germline V gene, CDR1 is SGHTA and CDR2 is FQGNSA. The CDR3 runs to 15 residues. Here the CDR3 DNA reads TGTGCCAGCAGCTTATTCGGGGGCAATCTCGAGACCCAGTACTTC. The encoded protein is CASSLFGGNLETQYF.

In its sample, this clonotype was seen many times. The V call is TRBV10-2, the J call TRBJ2-7, with D perhaps matching TRBD2 (6 bases). Trimming left V 0 bases short and J 5 bases short, with 14 bases between. The CDR3 length is 15 residues. Germline loops: CDR1 WSHSY, CDR2 SAAADI. In DNA, the CDR3 is TGCGCCAGCAGTGAGTCGCCGGAGGAGGGAAACGAGCAGTACTTC. It is translated as CASSESPEEGNEQYF.

The chain combines TRBV28 with TRBJ1-2; possible D gene TRBD1, 5 bases. The V end was cut by 2 bases, the J end by 4 bases, with 8 bases between. This CDR3 comprises 13 residues. Germline V CDR1 and CDR2: MDHEN, SYDVKM. This CDR3 reads CASSLGTLYGYTF. CDR3 sequence (DNA): TGTGCCAGCAGTTTAGGGACCCTCTATGGCTACACCTTC.

This chain uses TRBV28 with TRBJ1-5; D uncertain. Per the germline V gene, CDR1 is MDHEN and CDR2 is SYDVKM. Between the trimmed V and J ends, which lost 1 base and 2 bases, there was a span of 9 bases. The CDR3 sequence is 15 residues long. The CDR3 DNA sequence: TGTGCCAGCAGTTTATTCGCCAGCGGCAATCAGCCCCAGCATTTT. Protein sequence: CASSLFASGNQPQHF.

This clonotype was seen ten or more times. The V gene is TRBV7-6, the J gene TRBJ2-7; TRBD1 agrees at 11 bases. Germline lookup yields CDR1 SGHVS and CDR2 FNYEAQ. The CDR3 contains 17 residues. The V segment lost 0 bases and the J segment 3 bases; nucleotides outside the gene matches: 7. CDR3 coding DNA: TGTGCCAGCAGCTTAGCGGCCGGGACAGGGGGTGTCTACGAGCAGTACTTC. It specifies CASSLAAGTGGVYEQYF.

The table lists this clonotype with many counts. The V gene is TRBV7-2, the J gene TRBJ1-4; 9 bases are a match to TRBD1. Germline assignment: CDR1 SGHTA and CDR2 FQGNSA. V lost 1 base to trimming and J lost 6 bases; unmatched junction nucleotides: 3. The length of the CDR3 is 15 residues. DNA for the CDR3: TGTGCCAGCAGCTTAGTACAGGGGGCAGATGAAAAACTGTTTTTT. It is translated as CASSLVQGADEKLFF.

This clonotype was counted only a few times. This chain joins TRBV6-2 or TRBV6-3 and TRBJ2-1; maybe TRBD2 (6 bases). The CDR3 runs to 12 residues. Germline CDR1 is MNHEY and CDR2 is SVGEGT. V lost 2 bases and J lost 9, with 8 bases in between. The CDR3 is CASSYREAEQFF. In DNA, the CDR3 is TGTGCCAGCAGTTACAGGGAGGCTGAGCAGTTCTTC.

The chain joins TRBV27 to TRBJ2-5; D is unclear. Germline CDR1 and CDR2: MNHEY and SMNVEV (reference sequence). CDR3 length: 15 amino acids. Between the trimmed V and J ends, which lost 0 bases and 1 base, there was a span of 9 bases. The CDR3 DNA reads as TGTGCCAGCAGTTTATCGCCCGGAGCCCAAGAGACCCAGTACTTC. It translates to CASSLSPGAQETQYF.

This chain links TRBV19 with TRBJ2-3; no definite D call. Per germline, CDR1 LNHDA and CDR2 SQIVND (reference sequence). This CDR3 is built from 12 residues. Trimming took off 4 bases at V and 2 bases at J, with 4 bases between the two ends. CDR3 sequence: CASSTTTDTQYF. Written as DNA, the CDR3 is TGTGCCAGTAGTACCACCACAGATACGCAGTATTTT.

At least ten counts were recorded for this clonotype. The rearrangement uses TRBV19 and TRBJ2-2; tentatively, D is TRBD1 (6 bases). CDR1 LNHDA and CDR2 SQIVND come from the germline V gene (reference sequence). This CDR3 contains 17 residues. Deletions cut 3 bases from V and 3 bases from J, with 17 bases between. The CDR3 here is CASSIRGGQRDTGELFF. The CDR3 coding sequence is TGTGCCAGTAGTATCCGAGGCGGACAGAGGGACACCGGGGAGCTGTTTTTT. Filled out from reference TRBV19 and TRBJ2-2, the complete variable domain reads DGGITQSPKYLFRKEGQNVTLSCEQNLNHDAMYWYRQDPGQGLRLIYYSQIVNDFQKGDIAEGYSVSREKKESFPLTVTSAQKNPTAFYLCASSIRGGQRDTGELFFGEGSRLTVL.

This clonotype was observed a few times. This chain uses TRBV6-5 with TRBJ1-1; TRBD1 might be the D (5 bases). The CDR3 sequence is 14 residues long. V was pared by 7 bases and J by 5 bases, with 17 bases between. Germline loops: CDR1 MNHEY, CDR2 SVGAGI. This chain's CDR3 is CASMHRREGTEAFF. In DNA form, the CDR3 reads TGTGCCAGCATGCACCGCAGGGAAGGGACTGAAGCTTTCTTT.